Each of the 13 T cell receptor beta chains below was sequenced from the same sample in a study of glioma-infiltrating T cells after dendritic cell vaccination. TCRdb's table, derived via immunoSEQ multiplex PCR, lists solely in-frame clones and lacks some. There are roughly 38,000 clones in the sample; roughly four fifths occur only once, and approximately 8.3% lies in the top ten. Here the sequenced sample was blood, taken before dendritic cell vaccination. These receptors were obtained from a human donor with glioblastoma.

V usage is TRBV11-2 and J usage is TRBJ2-7; D is possibly TRBD2 (5 bases). V lost 5 bases to trimming and J lost 0 bases, with 11 bases between them. Per the germline V gene, CDR1 is SGHAT and CDR2 is FQNNGV. There are 14 residues in the CDR3. DNA for the CDR3: TGTGCCAGCAGCCAGCGGCCCAACTCCTACGAGCAGTACTTC. It is translated as CASSQRPNSYEQYF. The full variable domain, rest sourced from reference TRBV11-2 and TRBJ2-7, is EAGVAQSPRYKIIEKRQSVAFWCNPISGHATLYWYQQILGQGPKLLIQFQNNGVVDDSQLPKDRFSAERLKGVDSTLKIQPAKLEDSAVYLCASSQRPNSYEQYFGPGTRLTVT.

The rearrangement uses TRBV2 and TRBJ2-2; possibly TRBD2 for D (5 bases). V was clipped by 7 bases and J by 5 bases, with 11 bases between them. CDR1 SNHLY and CDR2 FYNNEI come from the germline V gene. The CDR3 extends over 13 amino acids. The CDR3 DNA reads as TGTGCCAGCAAGGCGGACTTAACCGGGGAGCTGTTTTTT. Its protein is CASKADLTGELFF.

The chain combines TRBV7-8 with TRBJ2-3, with 10 bases fitting TRBD2. The CDR3 extends over 15 amino acids. Unmatched junction bases numbered 9, after V lost 11 bases and J lost 1 base. Germline V lookup: CDR1 SGHVS, CDR2 FQNEAQ. CDR3 bases: TGTGCCTCCGAGCGGGGGGGCGGTGGCACAGATACGCAGTATTTT. As protein: CASERGGGGTDTQYF.

The gene calls are TRBV15 and TRBJ1-5; perhaps TRBD1 as D (6 bases). The CDR3 length is 15 residues. Germline V gene sequence: CDR1 LNHNV, CDR2 YYDKDF (reference sequence). Deletions cut 5 bases from V and 9 bases from J, with 20 bases between. CDR3 amino acids: CATSVGQSQSRPQHF. DNA for the CDR3: TGTGCCACCAGCGTAGGACAGTCCCAGAGCCGGCCCCAGCATTTT.

In regard to this clone: In the same sample, other DNA sequences code for this CDR3. Here the CDR3 DNA reads TGTGCCAGCAGCTTGAGGTCCGCAGGGGCCTCCCCCCTCCACTTT. Its protein is CASSLRSAGASPLHF. The gene calls are TRBV5-4 and TRBJ1-6, with a possible D match to TRBD1 (6 bases). The CDR3 contains 15 residues. The germline V gene encodes CDR1 SGHNT and CDR2 YYREEE (reference sequence). Trimming removed 1 base at V and 13 bases at J, with 18 bases between.

This rearrangement joins TRBV7-2 to TRBJ1-2; D might be TRBD1 (5 bases). Trimming took off 0 bases at V and 2 bases at J, with 10 bases between the two ends. Germline V gene sequence: CDR1 SGHTA, CDR2 FQGNSA. CDR3 length equals 15 residues. This CDR3 is CASSLAPGPNYGYTF. The CDR3, as DNA: TGTGCCAGCAGCTTAGCACCAGGGCCGAACTATGGCTACACCTTC.

This chain connects TRBV2 to TRBJ1-2, with 8 bases lining up with TRBD1. The length of the CDR3 is 13 residues. The germline CDR1 and CDR2 sequences are SNHLY and FYNNEI. V lost 8 bases and J lost 4; bases outside the gene matches: 6. CDR3: CASSRDRPYGYTF. For the CDR3, the DNA is TGTGCCAGCTCGAGGGACAGGCCCTATGGCTACACCTTC.

This rearrangement joins TRBV4-3 to TRBJ2-2, with TRBD2 matching over 12 bases. The J segment lost 8 bases and the V segment lost 3 bases, leaving 7 bases of the junction unmatched. Germline CDR1 LGHNA, CDR2 YSLEER. The length of the CDR3 is 16 residues. As DNA, the CDR3 is TGCGCCAGCAGCCACCTAGCGGGGGGGGCCGGAGGGGAGCTGTTTTTT. Translating it yields CASSHLAGGAGGELFF.

The V call is TRBV11-2, the J call TRBJ1-1; D unresolved. Trimming took off 0 bases at V and 5 bases at J, with 13 bases between the two ends. The CDR3 consists of 15 residues. The germline CDR1 and CDR2 sequences are SGHAT and FQNNGV. DNA of the CDR3: TGTGCCAGCAGCTTAGACAGACACCCGGGGACTGAAGCTTTCTTT. Translating gives CASSLDRHPGTEAFF. Full variable domain (missing parts from reference TRBV11-2 and TRBJ1-1): EAGVAQSPRYKIIEKRQSVAFWCNPISGHATLYWYQQILGQGPKLLIQFQNNGVVDDSQLPKDRFSAERLKGVDSTLKIQPAKLEDSAVYLCASSLDRHPGTEAFFGQGTRLTVV.

This chain joins TRBV9 and TRBJ2-5; TRBD2 matches 9 bases. This CDR3 has 14 amino acids. With 5 bases clipped from V and 5 bases from J, the junction kept 7 bases outside the gene matches. In germline, CDR1 is SGDLS, CDR2 YYNGEE. CDR3 sequence: CASSGGGVGETQYF. The CDR3, as DNA: TGTGCCAGCAGTGGCGGGGGGGTCGGGGAGACCCAGTACTTC.

This clone was counted once. The J gene is TRBJ2-7, the V gene TRBV4-3; TRBD2 agrees at 9 bases. Germline-derived CDR1 and CDR2 are LGHNA and YSLEER. This CDR3 is built from 15 residues. Trimming took 0 bases from V and 6 from J; bases not matched to a gene: 6. The DNA of the CDR3 is TGCGCCAGCAGCCAAGATCCTTATAGCGGGAGCGAGCAGTACTTC. Amino acid sequence: CASSQDPYSGSEQYF.

V usage is TRBV4-2 and J usage is TRBJ2-5, with 12 positions matching TRBD2. This CDR3 has 16 amino acids. Trimming removed 1 base from V and 5 bases from J; junction bases left unmatched: 5. CDR1 is LGHNA, CDR2 YNFKEQ, per germline. CDR3 loop: CASSQALAGGPETQYF. The CDR3 DNA sequence: TGTGCCAGCAGCCAAGCTCTAGCGGGGGGGCCGGAGACCCAGTACTTC.

This sequence joins TRBV7-9 and TRBJ2-3; TRBD1 aligns across 8 bases. CDR1 is SEHNR and CDR2 is FQNEAQ in the germline V gene (reference sequence). The length of the CDR3 is 16 residues. Trimming removed 1 base from V and 0 bases from J; junction bases left unmatched: 3. The DNA of the CDR3 is TGTGCCAGCAGCTTAGACCAGGGGGCTAGCACAGATACGCAGTATTTT. It codes for CASSLDQGASTDTQYF.